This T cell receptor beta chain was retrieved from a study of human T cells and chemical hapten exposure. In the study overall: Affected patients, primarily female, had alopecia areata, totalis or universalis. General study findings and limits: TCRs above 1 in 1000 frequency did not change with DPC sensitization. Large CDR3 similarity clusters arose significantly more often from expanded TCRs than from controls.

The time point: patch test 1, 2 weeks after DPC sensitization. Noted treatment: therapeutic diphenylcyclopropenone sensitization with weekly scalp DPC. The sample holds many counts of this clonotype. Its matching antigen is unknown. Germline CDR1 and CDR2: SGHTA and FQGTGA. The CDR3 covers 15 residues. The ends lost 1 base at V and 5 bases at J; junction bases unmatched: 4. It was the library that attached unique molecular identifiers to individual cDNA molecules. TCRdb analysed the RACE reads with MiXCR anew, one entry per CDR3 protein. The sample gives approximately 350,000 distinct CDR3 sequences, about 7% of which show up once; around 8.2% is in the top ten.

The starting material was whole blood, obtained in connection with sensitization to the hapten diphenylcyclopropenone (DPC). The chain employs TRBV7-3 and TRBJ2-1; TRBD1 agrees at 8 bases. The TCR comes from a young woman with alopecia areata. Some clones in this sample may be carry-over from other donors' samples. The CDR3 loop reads CASSLSRTGNNEQFF. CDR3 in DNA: TGTGCCAGCAGCTTAAGCCGGACAGGGAACAATGAGCAGTTCTTC.